This T cell receptor beta chain was sequenced for a study of blood T cell repertoires in COVID-19. Trimming removed 0 bases from V and 0 bases from J, with 18 bases in between. Germline-derived CDR1 and CDR2 are SGDLS and YYNGEE. The CDR3 has 19 amino acids. This table comes from immunoSEQ multiplex PCR, and its TCRdb copy is limited to in-frame clones, with some not included. The table lists about 67,000 clones, 80% to 90% of them singletons, with 5.2% in the top ten. The source of this sequence is a man aged 45-65 years with active COVID-19. The specimen was peripheral blood. The chain joins TRBV9 to TRBJ1-4; D uncertain. This CDR3 is CASSVGGGPVAATNEKLFF. The CDR3 DNA is TGTGCCAGCAGCGTAGGCGGAGGGCCTGTTGCCGCAACTAATGAAAAACTGTTTTTT.